This entry describes one T cell receptor beta chain. Profiling relied on immunoSEQ multiplex PCR, and the TCRdb table lists in-frame clones only, not all of them. This sample has some 200,000 clones; approximately 87% occur once, and the top ten carry roughly 9.7%. The sample comes from a study of blood T cell repertoires in COVID-19. In Seattle, patients joined the study during active infection and were tracked longitudinally. The sequenced sample consisted of peripheral blood. The origin of this receptor is a woman aged 60 to 75 with COVID-19, enrolled during active disease.

The DNA for the CDR3 is TGCGCCAGCAGCCAAGATTCTGTGGCAGGTTCTGGCTACACCTTC. This codes for CASSQDSVAGSGYTF. The chain joins TRBV4-1 to TRBJ1-2; no reliable D call. There are 15 residues in the CDR3. Trimming took 0 bases from V and 7 from J, leaving 15 bases between them. Germline lookup yields CDR1 MGHRA and CDR2 YSYEKL.